This T cell receptor beta chain was captured in a study of T cell repertoires in cytomegalovirus infection. Looking at the study overall: Use of recently identified HLA-C-restricted and well-studied HLA-B-restricted CMV epitopes was part of the study. Public TCR beta signatures marked donors with CMV infection and the matching HLA.

TCRdb recomputed calls from the reads with MiXCR, one row per CDR3 protein. The sample contains about half a million distinct CDR3 sequences, around 35% of which appear only once. Broader study findings: Frequencies of public TCR beta families were cumulated, and this identified carriers of CMV plus the relevant HLA. HLA-C-restricted, CMV-specific TCR beta clonotypes were dominant ex vivo.

As concerns this clonotype: What it recognizes is unknown.

This CDR3 region has 14 residues. The germline gives CDR1 SGHTA, CDR2 FQGTGA. The V and J ends lost 6 bases and 4 bases, in that order; junction bases with no gene match: 6. Specimen: cultured PBMCs, collected from culture after CMV antigen stimulation. This rearrangement joins TRBV7-3 to TRBJ1-2; 9 bases are a match to TRBD1. The clonotype originates from a human donor in good health (CMV status not recorded). Some clones in this sample may be carry-over from other donors' samples. The CDR3, as DNA: TGTGCCAGCAGATTAGCGGGACAGGGCTATGGCTACACCTTC. Protein product: CASRLAGQGYGYTF.